These 28 T cell receptor beta chains came from one sample sequenced in a study of Ad26.COV2.S vaccination and SARS-CoV-2 variants (dated by TCRdb to about 2021). Taken with the paper, the label for treatment or condition translates to: some 19 received Ad26.COV2.S at low or high dose, single or two shots; roughly 5 received placebo; per-sample allocation not given. For vaccine and placebo recipients, repertoires were sequenced using samples collected on day 63 after the first injection. Libraries were built with the immunoSEQ multiplex PCR assay. This immuneACCESS table, as held by TCRdb, lists in-frame sequences with V and J called but not all clones. Of the missing ones, under half trace to an unresolved V gene in checked studies; the others have no known cause. The sample table shows hundreds of thousands of clones, and roughly 81% are seen once. The leading ten clones occupy 3.3% of the sample.

The specimen was peripheral blood, collected in a trial of Ad26.COV2.S vaccine versus placebo. These receptors were obtained from a person aged 18-65 years who received the Ad26.COV2.S COVID-19 vaccine or a placebo.

Here the CDR3 DNA reads TGCGCCAGCAGCCAAGATGCCTATGGCTACACCTTC. Residues: CASSQDAYGYTF. The rearrangement uses TRBV4-3 and TRBJ1-2; D uncertain. Trimming removed 0 bases from V and 4 bases from J, with 3 bases in between. Germline assignment: CDR1 LGHNA and CDR2 YSLEER. The CDR3 contains 12 residues.

This clone occurred a few times. The chain uses TRBV9 and TRBJ2-7; 9 positions match TRBD2. CDR1 is SGDLS, CDR2 YYNGEE, per germline. The junction had 5 bases not matched to a gene; V was cut back by 0 bases and J by 4 bases. CDR3 length: 15 residues. CDR3 loop: CASSVEPSGMYEQYF. For the CDR3, the DNA is TGTGCCAGCAGCGTAGAGCCTAGCGGGATGTACGAGCAGTACTTC. The full variable domain, completed using reference TRBV9 and TRBJ2-7, is DSGVTQTPKHLITATGQRVTLRCSPRSGDLSVYWYQQSLDQGLQFLIQYYNGEERAKGNILERFSAQQFPDLHSELNLSSLELGDSALYFCASSVEPSGMYEQYFGPGTRLTVT.

V is TRBV5-1 and J is TRBJ1-5, with D perhaps matching TRBD1 (6 bases). This CDR3 is built from 15 residues. Germline loops: CDR1 SGHRS, CDR2 YFSETQ. Deletions cut 4 bases from V and 6 bases from J, with 17 bases between. The CDR3 DNA reads TGCGCCAGCAGCGAAGCGGGGGGCGGGGTTCAGCCCCAGCATTTT. Translation gives CASSEAGGGVQPQHF.

The genes are TRBV19 and TRBJ2-7; D not resolved. V lost 4 bases to trimming and J lost 3 bases, with 10 bases between them. The CDR3 consists of 13 residues. Germline assignment: CDR1 LNHDA and CDR2 SQIVND (reference sequence). CDR3 sequence reads: CASSRTPGYEQYF. In DNA, the CDR3 is TGTGCCAGTAGTAGGACCCCCGGCTACGAGCAGTACTTC.

This clone was recorded many times. The chain recombines TRBV5-4 with TRBJ1-2; 9 bases map to TRBD1. This CDR3 is built from 15 residues. Germline loops: CDR1 SGHNT, CDR2 YYREEE (reference sequence). J gave up 4 bases and V 4 bases, and 8 bases lay outside the gene matches. Here the CDR3 DNA reads TGTGCCAGCAGCCCCGGGACAGGGAAATCCTATGGCTACACCTTC. Its protein product is CASSPGTGKSYGYTF. Supplemented by reference TRBV5-4 and TRBJ1-2, the full variable domain reads ETGVTQSPTHLIKTRGQQVTLRCSSQSGHNTVSWYQQALGQGPQFIFQYYREEENGRGNFPPRFSGLQFPNYSSELNVNALELDDSALYLCASSPGTGKSYGYTFGSGTRLTVV.

The chain carries TRBV11-2 and TRBJ1-4, with 10 bases lining up with TRBD1. J lost 8 bases, V lost 5 bases, and 8 bases had no gene match. The CDR3 spans 15 residues. CDR1 is SGHAT, CDR2 FQNNGV, per germline. CDR3 protein: CASSPIDRGREKLFF. The CDR3 bases are TGTGCCAGCAGCCCTATAGACAGGGGGCGCGAAAAACTGTTTTTT.

The chain carries TRBV4-1 and TRBJ2-5; 7 bases align to TRBD1. This CDR3 contains 13 residues. Germline-derived CDR1 and CDR2 are MGHRA and YSYEKL. Germline trimming cut 0 bases from V and 12 bases from J; bases unmatched to any gene: 7. CDR3 in amino acids: CASSQDRRQGEYF. Here the CDR3 DNA reads TGCGCCAGCAGCCAAGATCGGAGACAGGGCGAGTACTTC.

This clone appeared a single time. The chain is built from TRBV5-4 and TRBJ2-7; maybe TRBD2 (7 bases). CDR1 is SGHNT, CDR2 YYREEE, per germline (reference sequence). This CDR3 is 15 amino acids long. Deletions cut 3 bases from V and 3 bases from J, with 16 bases between. This CDR3 is CASSSPAGADYEQYF. In DNA, the CDR3 is TGTGCCAGCAGCTCCCCGGCGGGGGCTGACTACGAGCAGTACTTC.

This sequence joins TRBV6-5 and TRBJ1-1; D might be TRBD1 (5 bases). This CDR3 has 15 amino acids. V was pared by 0 bases and J by 4 bases, with 12 bases between. Germline CDR1 and CDR2: MNHEY and SVGAGI. CDR3 sequence reads: CASSYSGEGATEAFF. In nucleotides, the CDR3 is TGTGCCAGCAGTTACTCAGGGGAGGGAGCCACTGAAGCTTTCTTT.

The chain carries TRBV19 and TRBJ1-5, with 9 bases lining up with TRBD1. The V segment lost 8 bases and the J segment 0 bases; nucleotides outside the gene matches: 8. CDR3 length: 16 amino acids. Per germline, CDR1 LNHDA and CDR2 SQIVND (reference sequence). The CDR3, as DNA: TGTGCCAGTTCGGACAGGGGAGAATATAGCAATCAGCCCCAGCATTTT. It is translated as CASSDRGEYSNQPQHF.

The gene calls are TRBV7-8 and TRBJ2-5; the match to TRBD1 covers 9 bases. The germline CDR1 and CDR2 sequences are SGHVS and FQNEAQ. This CDR3 contains 18 residues. With 4 bases clipped from V and 4 bases from J, the junction kept 16 bases outside the gene matches. This CDR3 reads CASSYPLLGQGLRETQYF. In nucleotides, the CDR3 is TGTGCCAGCAGCTACCCCCTTTTGGGACAGGGCTTGAGAGAGACCCAGTACTTC.

The rearrangement joins TRBV7-2 to TRBJ1-5; D call uncertain. CDR3 size: 13 residues. Germline CDR1 SGHTA, CDR2 FQGNSA. V lost 5 bases and J lost 4, with 9 bases in between. CDR3 sequence (DNA): TGTGCCAGCAGCCCTGTCGGAAATCAGCCCCAGCATTTT. This translates into CASSPVGNQPQHF.

V usage is TRBV30 and J usage is TRBJ2-7; 7 bases map to TRBD1. The germline CDR1 and CDR2 sequences are GTSNPN and SVGIG (reference sequence). The CDR3 is 17 residues long. V trimming: 1 base; J trimming: 3 bases; junction bases outside the gene matches: 15. In DNA form, the CDR3 reads TGTGCCTGGAGTGACCAAATAGGGGACAGCAGCTTCTACGAGCAGTACTTC. Protein product: CAWSDQIGDSSFYEQYF.

This clone has just one count. This chain connects TRBV11-3 to TRBJ2-2, with TRBD2 matching 7 bases. The junction had 11 bases not matched to a gene; V was cut back by 2 bases and J by 5 bases. The CDR3 spans 17 residues. Germline V gene sequence: CDR1 SGHNT, CDR2 YENEEA. CDR3 region: CASSLQRRQGGTGELFF. DNA for the CDR3: TGTGCCAGCAGCTTACAGCGTCGCCAGGGAGGGACCGGGGAGCTGTTTTTT.

The chain combines TRBV11-2 with TRBJ1-5; tentative D call: TRBD1 (6 bases). The germline gives CDR1 SGHAT, CDR2 FQNNGV. Trimming shortened V by 8 bases and J by 2 bases, and 25 bases separated the two germline ends. The CDR3 has 18 residues. The CDR3 reads CASSLYPQGLRGNQPQHF. CDR3 in DNA: TGTGCCAGCTCTCTATACCCCCAGGGGCTTCGGGGCAATCAGCCCCAGCATTTT.

V gene TRBV6-5 combines with J gene TRBJ2-7, with D perhaps given as TRBD1 or TRBD2 (5 bases each). V shed 0 bases and J shed 2 bases, with 8 bases lying between them. CDR1 is MNHEY and CDR2 is SVGAGI in the germline V gene. The CDR3 extends over 14 amino acids. DNA for the CDR3: TGTGCCAGCAGTTACTCGGGGACCACCTACGAGCAGTACTTC. It yields the protein CASSYSGTTYEQYF.

The chain employs TRBV13 and TRBJ1-2; 12 bases match TRBD1. Trimming cost V 5 bases and J 4 bases; bases outside gene matches: 8. CDR1 PRHDT and CDR2 FYEKMQ come from the germline V gene (reference sequence). This CDR3 has 16 amino acids. The CDR3 DNA is TGTGCCAGCAGCCTCCCCGGGACAGGGGGCCTCTATGGCTACACCTTC. Protein: CASSLPGTGGLYGYTF.

The chain employs TRBV6-1 and TRBJ1-5; tentative D call: TRBD1 (5 bases). Trimming left V 3 bases short and J 6 bases short, with 18 bases between. CDR1 and CDR2 (germline): MNHNS, SASEGT. The CDR3 contains 16 residues. The CDR3 region has the DNA TGTGCCAGCAGTGAGGGGGGTTGGGGTTGGGTTCAGCCCCAGCATTTT. Its translation is CASSEGGWGWVQPQHF.

The J gene is TRBJ2-5, the V gene TRBV5-1; TRBD2 is a possible D gene (7 bases). The CDR3 covers 14 residues. Germline V gives CDR1 SGHRS, CDR2 YFSETQ. V lost 5 bases and J 3 bases, leaving 14 bases between the germline ends. CDR3 bases: TGCGCCAGCAGAGGGGGGGCCGCAAAAGAGACCCAGTACTTC. Residues: CASRGGAAKETQYF.

The chain has TRBV28 and TRBJ2-1, with 11 bases that match TRBD2. V shed 4 bases and J 8 bases; nucleotides not matched to a gene: 16. Germline V gene data show CDR1 as MDHEN and CDR2 as SYDVKM. This CDR3 has 18 amino acids. The CDR3 nucleotides read TGTGCCAGCAGTTCCCCGACCGTCACTAGCGGGAGTACCCATGAGCAGTTCTTC. The encoded protein is CASSSPTVTSGSTHEQFF.

The chain is built from TRBV6-2 or TRBV6-3 and TRBJ1-5, with TRBD1 matching over 10 bases. The ends lost 0 bases at V and 2 bases at J; junction bases unmatched: 4. This CDR3 contains 17 residues. CDR1 and CDR2 from the germline V gene are MNHEY and SVGEGT. CDR3 sequence reads: CASSYSKGTGGNQPQHF. The CDR3 DNA follows: TGTGCCAGCAGTTACTCGAAGGGGACAGGGGGCAATCAGCCCCAGCATTTT.

The chain links TRBV16 to TRBJ2-7; no reliable D call. The germline CDR1 and CDR2 sequences are KGHSY and FQNENV. Trimming shortened V by 1 base and J by 0 bases, and 7 bases separated the two germline ends. The CDR3 is made up of 14 amino acids. The CDR3 region has the DNA TGTGCCAGCAGCCAATTCGCCGGCTCCTACGAGCAGTACTTC. Amino acids: CASSQFAGSYEQYF.

This clone has only a few counts. This sequence joins TRBV7-2 and TRBJ2-1, with a tentative D call TRBD2 (6 bases). Trimming pared 5 bases from V and 3 bases from J, leaving 17 bases between. Germline assignment: CDR1 SGHTA and CDR2 FQGNSA. The CDR3 consists of 16 residues. The CDR3 DNA is TGTGCCAGCAGCCCGTGGGCGGGACCCGGCTACAATGAGCAGTTCTTC. This gives the protein CASSPWAGPGYNEQFF.

The V and J genes are TRBV7-9 and TRBJ2-5, with TRBD2 identical over 10 bases. The length of the CDR3 is 16 residues. Per germline, CDR1 SEHNR and CDR2 FQNEAQ (reference sequence). V gave up 5 bases and J gave up 5 bases; unmatched junction bases: 11. The CDR3 region is CASSNSGGGPRETQYF. The CDR3 DNA sequence: TGTGCCAGCAGCAACAGCGGGGGGGGCCCTCGGGAGACCCAGTACTTC.

This clone appeared a single time. This chain connects TRBV27 to TRBJ2-1, with 8 positions matching TRBD2. The CDR3 sequence is 15 residues long. Germline CDR1 is MNHEY and CDR2 is SMNVEV (reference sequence). J was trimmed by 3 bases and V by 7 bases; bases with no gene match: 8. The CDR3 loop reads CASTTQRELYNEQFF. Here the CDR3 DNA reads TGTGCCAGCACTACTCAGCGGGAGCTCTACAATGAGCAGTTCTTC.

The V gene is TRBV18, the J gene TRBJ2-3; D unclear. Germline CDR1 and CDR2: KGHSH and LQKENI. V was clipped by 2 bases and J by 4 bases, with 10 bases between them. The CDR3 length is 14 residues. The CDR3 nucleotides are TGTGCCAGCTCACCATCCAGAAGGGCAGATACGCAGTATTTT. It translates to CASSPSRRADTQYF.

The chain is built from TRBV3-1 (or the pseudogene TRBV3-2) and TRBJ2-1; the D is unclear. V gave up 0 bases and J gave up 10 bases, with 7 bases separating them. Germline loops: CDR1 LGHDT, CDR2 YNNKEL (reference sequence). The CDR3 sequence is 12 residues long. CDR3 loop: CASSQDVLEQFF. In DNA, the CDR3 is TGTGCCAGCAGCCAAGATGTTTTGGAGCAGTTCTTC.

This clone was seen a handful of times. This chain uses TRBV14 with TRBJ2-2; D is unclear. The CDR3 sequence is 15 residues long. The germline V and J ends were trimmed by 0 bases and 1 base, with 6 bases remaining between them. Germline lookup yields CDR1 SGHDN and CDR2 FVKESK. This CDR3 reads CASSQEPGNTGELFF. CDR3 bases: TGTGCCAGCAGCCAAGAGCCTGGGAACACCGGGGAGCTGTTTTTT. Combining the CDR3 with reference TRBV14 and TRBJ2-2 gives the whole variable domain EAGVTQFPSHSVIEKGQTVTLRCDPISGHDNLYWYRRVMGKEIKFLLHFVKESKQDESGMPNNRFLAERTGGTYSTLKVQPAELEDSGVYFCASSQEPGNTGELFFGEGSRLTVL.